The source of this T cell receptor beta chain is a study of blood T cell repertoires in COVID-19. About the research overall: Both acute and convalescent COVID-19 samples were obtained from the United States, Italy and Spain. PBMCs, B-cell-depleted T cells, or T cells provided the cDNA or gDNA that made up the material.

Profiled with immunoSEQ multiplex PCR; TCRdb holds only in-frame clones, not every one. This repertoire shows roughly 140,000 clones, around 89% found once; its top ten account for 9.5% to 12%. V lost 3 bases and J lost 0, with 10 bases in between. Germline V lookup: CDR1 SGHNT, CDR2 YYREEE (reference sequence). This CDR3 has 14 amino acids. The sample was peripheral blood. The rearrangement joins TRBV5-4 to TRBJ2-7, with D possibly being TRBD2 (5 bases). This clonotype was obtained from a woman aged 80 or over with acute or convalescent COVID-19. The CDR3 DNA follows: TGTGCCAGCAGCTCTGGACTGTACTCCTACGAGCAGTACTTC. Protein product: CASSSGLYSYEQYF.